This paragraph reports one T cell receptor beta chain. The data belong to a study of T cell changes during pregnancy in multiple sclerosis. TCRdb's table, derived via immunoSEQ multiplex PCR, lists solely in-frame clones and lacks some. The sample shows about 38,000 clones, around 92% of them seen only once. V shed 4 bases and J 4 bases; nucleotides not matched to a gene: 9. CDR1 and CDR2 from the germline V gene are LNHDA and SQIVND (reference sequence). This CDR3 contains 16 residues. The V gene is TRBV19, the J gene TRBJ1-5; TRBD1 matches 8 bases. This sequence originates from a female donor with multiple sclerosis, enrolled in a pregnancy study. Sequencing used CD8+ T cells from peripheral blood mononuclear cells, obtained in the third trimester of pregnancy. CDR3 bases: TGTGCCAGTAGTAGAACCGGACAGGGCCTGAATCAGCCCCAGCATTTT. Translated: CASSRTGQGLNQPQHF.